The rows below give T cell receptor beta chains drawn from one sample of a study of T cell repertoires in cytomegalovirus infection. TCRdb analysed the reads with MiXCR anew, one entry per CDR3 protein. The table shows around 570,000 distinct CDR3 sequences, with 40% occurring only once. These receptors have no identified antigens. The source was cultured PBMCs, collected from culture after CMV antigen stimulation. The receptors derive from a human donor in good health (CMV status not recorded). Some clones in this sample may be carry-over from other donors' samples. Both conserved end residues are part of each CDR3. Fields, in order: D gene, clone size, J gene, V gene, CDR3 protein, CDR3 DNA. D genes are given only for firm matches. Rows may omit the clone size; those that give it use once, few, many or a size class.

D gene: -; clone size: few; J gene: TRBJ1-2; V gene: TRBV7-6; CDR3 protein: CASSFSKRRWSFNYGYTF; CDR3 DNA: TGTGCCAGCAGCTTCTCTAAGAGACGATGGAGCTTTAACTATGGCTACACCTTC
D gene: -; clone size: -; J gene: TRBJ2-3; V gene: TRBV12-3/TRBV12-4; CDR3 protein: CASSLEPAADTQYF; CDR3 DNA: TGTGCCAGCAGTTTGGAGCCTGCCGCAGATACGCAGTATTTT
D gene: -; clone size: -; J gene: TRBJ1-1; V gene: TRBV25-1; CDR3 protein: CASRGAAEAFF; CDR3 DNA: TGTGCCAGCAGGGGTGCCGCTGAAGCTTTCTTT
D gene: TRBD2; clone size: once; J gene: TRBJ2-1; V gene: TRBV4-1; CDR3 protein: CASSLWTSEYNEQFF; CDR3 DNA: TGCGCCAGCAGCCTATGGACTAGCGAGTACAATGAGCAGTTCTTC
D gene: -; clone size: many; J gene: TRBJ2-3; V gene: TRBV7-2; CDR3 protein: CASSLAGGTDTQYF; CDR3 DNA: TGTGCCAGCAGCTTAGCGGGGGGCACAGATACGCAGTATTTT
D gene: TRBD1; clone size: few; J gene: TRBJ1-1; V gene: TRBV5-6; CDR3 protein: CASSFQGAEAEAFF; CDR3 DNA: TGTGCCAGCAGTTTTCAGGGGGCTGAGGCTGAAGCTTTCTTT
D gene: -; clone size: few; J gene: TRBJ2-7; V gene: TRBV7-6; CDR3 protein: CASSYTGAYEQYF; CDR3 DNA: TGTGCCAGCAGTTATACTGGGGCCTACGAGCAGTACTTC
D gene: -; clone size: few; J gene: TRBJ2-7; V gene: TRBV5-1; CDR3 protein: CASRSGVGFSYEQYF; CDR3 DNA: TGCGCCAGCAGGTCAGGGGTGGGATTTTCCTACGAGCAGTACTTC
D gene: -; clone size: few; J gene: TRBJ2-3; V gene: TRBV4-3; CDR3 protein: CASSQDAVGDTQYF; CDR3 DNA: TGCGCCAGCAGCCAAGACGCAGTCGGAGATACGCAGTATTTT
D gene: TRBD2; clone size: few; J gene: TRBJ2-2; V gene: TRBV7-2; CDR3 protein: CASSKGGRGGAGELFF; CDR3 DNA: TGTGCCAGCAGCAAAGGGGGGCGGGGGGGGGCCGGGGAGCTGTTTTTT
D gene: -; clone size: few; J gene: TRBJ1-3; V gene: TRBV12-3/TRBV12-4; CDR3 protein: CASSRSEQGYSGNTIYF; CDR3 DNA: TGTGCCAGCAGTCGATCTGAGCAGGGGTACTCTGGAAACACCATATATTTT
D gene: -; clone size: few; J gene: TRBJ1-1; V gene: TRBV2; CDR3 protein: CASRSTPMNTEAFF; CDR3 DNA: TGTGCCAGCAGAAGCACACCGATGAACACTGAAGCTTTCTTT
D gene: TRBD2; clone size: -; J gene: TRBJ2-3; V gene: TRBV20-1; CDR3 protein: CSATSLAMVTDTQYF; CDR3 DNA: TGCAGTGCTACCTCACTAGCGATGGTCACAGATACGCAGTATTTT
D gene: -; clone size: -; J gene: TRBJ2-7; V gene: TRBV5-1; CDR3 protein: CASSFRPGSMGEQYF; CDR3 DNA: TGCGCCAGCAGCTTTCGTCCAGGGAGTATGGGGGAGCAGTACTTC
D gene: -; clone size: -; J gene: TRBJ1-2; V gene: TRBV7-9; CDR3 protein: CASMGPTVRYGYTF; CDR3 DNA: TGTGCCAGCATGGGACCGACGGTACGGTATGGCTACACCTTC
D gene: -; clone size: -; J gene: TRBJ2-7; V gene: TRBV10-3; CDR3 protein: CAISDQGIAEQYF; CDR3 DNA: TGTGCCATCAGTGATCAGGGGATCGCCGAGCAGTACTTC
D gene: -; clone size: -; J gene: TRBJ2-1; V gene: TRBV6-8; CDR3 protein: CASSYHYNEQFF; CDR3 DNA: TGTGCCAGCAGTTACCACTACAATGAGCAGTTCTTC
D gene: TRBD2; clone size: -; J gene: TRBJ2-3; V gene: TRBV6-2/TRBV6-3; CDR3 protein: CASSRSPRGLASDTQYF; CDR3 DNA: TGTGCCAGCAGTCGTTCCCCCAGGGGACTAGCCTCGGATACGCAGTATTTT
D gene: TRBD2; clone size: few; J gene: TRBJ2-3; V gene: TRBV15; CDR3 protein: CATSRRSGGATDTQYF; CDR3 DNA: TGTGCCACCAGCAGACGTAGCGGGGGAGCCACAGATACGCAGTATTTT
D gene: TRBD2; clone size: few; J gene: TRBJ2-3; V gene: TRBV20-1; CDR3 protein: CSARLRTGGPTDTQYF; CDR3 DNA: TGCAGTGCTAGGTTACGGACGGGGGGACCGACAGATACGCAGTATTTT
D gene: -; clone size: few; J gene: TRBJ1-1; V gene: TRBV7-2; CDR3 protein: CASSWGGVWGYGEAFF; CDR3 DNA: TGTGCCAGCAGCTGGGGGGGGGTTTGGGGGTATGGCGAAGCTTTCTTT
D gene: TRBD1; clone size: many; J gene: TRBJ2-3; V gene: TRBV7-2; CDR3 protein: CASSLQGTTDTQYF; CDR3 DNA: TGTGCCAGCAGCCTACAGGGGACCACAGATACGCAGTATTTT
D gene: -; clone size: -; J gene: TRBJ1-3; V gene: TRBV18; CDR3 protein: CASSPPGRNSGNTIYF; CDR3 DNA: TGTGCCAGCTCACCACCGGGGAGAAACTCTGGAAACACCATATATTTT
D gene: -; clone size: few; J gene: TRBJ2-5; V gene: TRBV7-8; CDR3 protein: CASTPSGSETQYF; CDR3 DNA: TGTGCCAGCACCCCCTCAGGGTCGGAGACCCAGTACTTC
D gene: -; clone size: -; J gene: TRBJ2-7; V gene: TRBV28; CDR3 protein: CASSPNRAESYEQYF; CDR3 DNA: TGTGCCAGCAGCCCAAACAGGGCCGAGTCCTACGAGCAGTACTTC
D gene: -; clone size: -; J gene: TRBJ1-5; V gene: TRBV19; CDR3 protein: CASSGWTDNQPQHF; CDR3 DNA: TGTGCCAGTAGTGGATGGACAGACAATCAGCCCCAGCATTTT
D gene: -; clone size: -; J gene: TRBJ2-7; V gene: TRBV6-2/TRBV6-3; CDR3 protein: CASSYDPGQYREQYF; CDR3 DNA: TGTGCCAGCAGTTACGACCCGGGCCAATATCGCGAGCAGTACTTC
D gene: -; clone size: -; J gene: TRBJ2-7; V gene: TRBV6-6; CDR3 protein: CASSYDKIYEQYF; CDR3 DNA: TGTGCCAGCAGTTACGACAAGATCTACGAGCAGTACTTC
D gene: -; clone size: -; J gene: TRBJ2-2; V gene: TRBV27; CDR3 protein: CASRRVQAITGELFF; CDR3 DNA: TGTGCCAGCAGAAGGGTACAGGCGATCACCGGGGAGCTGTTTTTT
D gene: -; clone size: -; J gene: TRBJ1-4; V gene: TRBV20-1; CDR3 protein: CSAAHWEKLFF; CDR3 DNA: TGCAGTGCAGCCCACTGGGAAAAACTGTTTTTT
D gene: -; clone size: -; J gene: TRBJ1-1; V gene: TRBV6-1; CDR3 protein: CASSWTPDLTEAFF; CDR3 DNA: TGTGCCAGCAGCTGGACCCCGGATTTGACTGAAGCTTTCTTT
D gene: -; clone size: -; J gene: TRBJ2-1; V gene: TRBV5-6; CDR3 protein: CASSLDTSRRDEQFF; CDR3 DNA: TGTGCCAGCAGCTTGGATACTAGCCGAAGGGATGAGCAGTTCTTC
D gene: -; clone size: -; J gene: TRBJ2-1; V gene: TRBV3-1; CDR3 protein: CASSHKYNEQFF; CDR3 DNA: TGTGCCAGCAGCCACAAGTACAATGAGCAGTTCTTC
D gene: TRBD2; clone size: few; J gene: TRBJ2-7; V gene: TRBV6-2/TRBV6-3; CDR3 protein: CASSYPGLAVYEQYF; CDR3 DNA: TGTGCCAGCAGTTATCCGGGACTAGCGGTTTACGAGCAGTACTTC
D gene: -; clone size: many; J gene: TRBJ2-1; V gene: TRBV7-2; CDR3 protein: CASSLVRQVGEQFF; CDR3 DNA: TGTGCCAGCAGCTTAGTCCGGCAGGTTGGTGAGCAGTTCTTC
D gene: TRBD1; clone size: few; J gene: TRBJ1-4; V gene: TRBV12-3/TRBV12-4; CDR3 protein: CASSPQDREEKLFF; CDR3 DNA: TGTGCCAGCAGTCCCCAGGACAGGGAAGAAAAACTGTTTTTT
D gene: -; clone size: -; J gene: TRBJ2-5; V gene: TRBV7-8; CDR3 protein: CASNQRRGLGETQYF; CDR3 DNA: TGTGCCAGCAACCAAAGGCGGGGGCTTGGGGAGACCCAGTACTTC
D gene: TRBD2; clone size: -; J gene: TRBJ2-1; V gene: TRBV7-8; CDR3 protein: CASSPRTSGSEQFF; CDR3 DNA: TGTGCCAGCAGCCCCCGGACTAGCGGGAGTGAGCAGTTCTTC
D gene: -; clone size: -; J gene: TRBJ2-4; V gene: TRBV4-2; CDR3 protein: CASSQGNIQYF; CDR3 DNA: TGTGCCAGCAGCCAAGGGAACATTCAGTACTTC
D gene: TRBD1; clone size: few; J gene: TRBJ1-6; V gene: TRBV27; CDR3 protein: CASTPGGSDSPLHF; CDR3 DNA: TGTGCCAGCACCCCAGGGGGGAGTGACTCACCCCTCCACTTT
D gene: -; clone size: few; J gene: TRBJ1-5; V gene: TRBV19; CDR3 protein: CASSMDVGNQPQHF; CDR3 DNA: TGTGCCAGTAGTATGGACGTTGGCAATCAGCCCCAGCATTTT
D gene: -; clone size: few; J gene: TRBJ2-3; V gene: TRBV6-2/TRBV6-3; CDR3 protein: CASSYGASFATDTQYF; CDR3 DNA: TGTGCCAGCAGTTACGGCGCTTCATTCGCCACAGATACGCAGTATTTT
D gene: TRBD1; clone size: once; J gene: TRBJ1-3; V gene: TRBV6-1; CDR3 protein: CASSGQGAIDTIYF; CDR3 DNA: TGTGCCAGCAGTGGACAGGGGGCTATAGACACCATATATTTT
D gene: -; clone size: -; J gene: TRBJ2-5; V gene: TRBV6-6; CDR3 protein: CASSGGGNKETQYF; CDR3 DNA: TGTGCCAGCTCTGGGGGAGGCAATAAAGAGACCCAGTACTTC
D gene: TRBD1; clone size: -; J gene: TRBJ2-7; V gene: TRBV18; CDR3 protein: CASSPGQGTYYEQYF; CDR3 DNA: TGTGCCAGCTCACCCGGACAGGGGACATACTACGAGCAGTACTTC
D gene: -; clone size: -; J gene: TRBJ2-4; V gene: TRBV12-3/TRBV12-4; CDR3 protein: CASSLGSGRGGGNIQYF; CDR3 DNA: TGTGCCAGCAGTTTAGGGTCGGGCAGGGGAGGTGGAAACATTCAGTACTTC
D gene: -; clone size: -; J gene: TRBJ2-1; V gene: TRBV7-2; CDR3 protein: CASSRGPRDPGTNEQFF; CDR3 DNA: TGTGCCAGCAGCCGAGGACCTAGAGATCCAGGGACGAATGAGCAGTTCTTC
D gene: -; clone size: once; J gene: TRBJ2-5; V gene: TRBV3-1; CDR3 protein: CASSQYSSETQYF; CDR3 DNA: TGTGCCAGCAGCCAATACTCCTCGGAGACCCAGTACTTC
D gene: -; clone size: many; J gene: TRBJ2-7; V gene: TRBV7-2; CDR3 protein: CASSARRAGEDEQYF; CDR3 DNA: TGTGCCAGCAGCGCCCGGAGGGCAGGGGAGGACGAGCAGTACTTC
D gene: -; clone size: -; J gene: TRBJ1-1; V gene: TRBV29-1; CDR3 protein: CSVEEGGTEAFF; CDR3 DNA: TGCAGCGTTGAAGAGGGGGGGACTGAAGCTTTCTTT
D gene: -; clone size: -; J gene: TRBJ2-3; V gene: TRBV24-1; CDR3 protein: CATSGVSSTDTQYF; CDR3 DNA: TGTGCCACCAGTGGAGTCTCTAGCACAGATACGCAGTATTTT
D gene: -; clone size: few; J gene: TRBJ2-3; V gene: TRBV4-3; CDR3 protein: CASSQDPSSTDTQYF; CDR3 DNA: TGCGCCAGCAGCCAAGATCCGAGCTCCACAGATACGCAGTATTTT
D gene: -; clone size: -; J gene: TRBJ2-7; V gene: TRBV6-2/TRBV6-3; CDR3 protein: CASIGGFSYEQYF; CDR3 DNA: TGTGCCAGCATAGGGGGATTCTCCTACGAGCAGTACTTC
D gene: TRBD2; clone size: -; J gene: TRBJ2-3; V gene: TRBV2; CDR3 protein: CASSRLAGDFTDTQYF; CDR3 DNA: TGTGCCAGCAGTCGACTAGCGGGAGATTTCACAGATACGCAGTATTTT
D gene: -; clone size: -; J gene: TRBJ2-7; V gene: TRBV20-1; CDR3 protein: CSAREGRPIYEQYF; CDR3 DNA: TGCAGTGCTAGAGAGGGAAGGCCGATCTACGAGCAGTACTTC
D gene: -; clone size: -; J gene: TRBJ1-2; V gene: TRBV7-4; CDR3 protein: CASSPWGRVDGYTF; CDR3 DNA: TGTGCCAGCAGCCCTTGGGGCAGAGTGGATGGCTACACCTTC
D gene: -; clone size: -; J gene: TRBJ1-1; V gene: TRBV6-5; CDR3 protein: CASSPRGGQSEAFF; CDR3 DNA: TGTGCCAGCAGCCCCCGCGGGGGCCAATCTGAAGCTTTCTTT
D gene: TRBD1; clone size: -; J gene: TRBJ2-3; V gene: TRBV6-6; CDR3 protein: CASSYSNRGPPSTDTQYF; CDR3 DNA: TGTGCCAGCAGTTACTCGAACAGGGGTCCCCCTAGCACAGATACGCAGTATTTT